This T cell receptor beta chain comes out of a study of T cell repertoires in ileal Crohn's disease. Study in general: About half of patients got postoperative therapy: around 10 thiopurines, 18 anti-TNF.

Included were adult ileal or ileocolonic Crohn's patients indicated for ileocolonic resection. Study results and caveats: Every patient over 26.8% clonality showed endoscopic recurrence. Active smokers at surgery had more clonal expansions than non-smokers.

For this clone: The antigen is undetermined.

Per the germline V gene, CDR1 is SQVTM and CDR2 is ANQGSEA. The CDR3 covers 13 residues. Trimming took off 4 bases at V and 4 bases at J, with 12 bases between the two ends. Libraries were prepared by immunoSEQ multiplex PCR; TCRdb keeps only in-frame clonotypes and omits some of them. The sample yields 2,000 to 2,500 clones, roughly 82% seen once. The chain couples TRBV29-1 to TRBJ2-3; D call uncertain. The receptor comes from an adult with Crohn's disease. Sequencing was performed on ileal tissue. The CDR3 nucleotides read TGCAGCGTTGGGCTGTCAGGCGCAGATACGCAGTATTTT. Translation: CSVGLSGADTQYF.